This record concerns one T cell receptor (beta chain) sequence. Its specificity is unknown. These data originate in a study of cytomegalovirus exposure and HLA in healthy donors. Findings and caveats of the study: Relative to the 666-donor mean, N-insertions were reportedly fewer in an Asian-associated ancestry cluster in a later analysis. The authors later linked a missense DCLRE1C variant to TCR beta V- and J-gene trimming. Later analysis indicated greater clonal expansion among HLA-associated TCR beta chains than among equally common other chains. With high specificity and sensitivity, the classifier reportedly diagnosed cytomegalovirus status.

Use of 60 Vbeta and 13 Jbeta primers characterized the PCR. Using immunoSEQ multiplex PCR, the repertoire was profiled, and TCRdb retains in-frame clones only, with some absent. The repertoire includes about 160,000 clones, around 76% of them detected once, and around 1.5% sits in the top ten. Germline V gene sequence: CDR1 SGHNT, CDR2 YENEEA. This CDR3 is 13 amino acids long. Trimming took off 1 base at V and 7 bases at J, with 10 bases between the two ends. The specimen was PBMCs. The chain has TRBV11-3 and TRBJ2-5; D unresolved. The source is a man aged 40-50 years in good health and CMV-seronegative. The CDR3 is CASSLGVSGTQYF. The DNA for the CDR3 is TGTGCCAGCAGCTTAGGGGTCTCGGGGACCCAGTACTTC.